This TCR beta chain was identified in a study of CD8 T cells in ankylosing spondylitis. This clonotype was counted at least ten times. From the 5' RACE reads, TCRdb called clonotypes with MiXCR, one entry per CDR3 protein. This sample has 200,000 to 300,000 distinct CDR3 sequences, with 8% to 9.5% found just once. This clonotype was obtained from a male donor with ankylosing spondylitis or in good health (not recorded which). Material: blood, either unsorted or a sorted T cell fraction (not recorded which).

The CDR3 protein is CASSTGARYNEQFF. DNA for the CDR3: TGTGCCAGCAGCACAGGGGCTCGGTACAATGAGCAGTTCTTC. This chain joins TRBV11-2 and TRBJ2-1, with 7 bases that match TRBD1. The germline V gene encodes CDR1 SGHAT and CDR2 FQNNGV. The V gene end was trimmed by 5 bases and the J gene end by 4 bases; junction bases not matched to a gene: 5. CDR3 length: 14 amino acids.